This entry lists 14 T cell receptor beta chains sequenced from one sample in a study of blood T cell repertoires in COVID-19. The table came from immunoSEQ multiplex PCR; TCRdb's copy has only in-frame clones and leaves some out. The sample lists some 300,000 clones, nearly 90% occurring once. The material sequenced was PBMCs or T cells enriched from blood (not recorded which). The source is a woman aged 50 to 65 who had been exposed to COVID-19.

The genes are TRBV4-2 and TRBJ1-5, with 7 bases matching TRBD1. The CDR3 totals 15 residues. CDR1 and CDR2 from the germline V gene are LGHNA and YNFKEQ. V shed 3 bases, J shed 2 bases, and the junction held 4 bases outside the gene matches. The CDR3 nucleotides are TGTGCCAGCAGCCAGGATGGACAGGGCAATCAGCCCCAGCATTTT. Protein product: CASSQDGQGNQPQHF.

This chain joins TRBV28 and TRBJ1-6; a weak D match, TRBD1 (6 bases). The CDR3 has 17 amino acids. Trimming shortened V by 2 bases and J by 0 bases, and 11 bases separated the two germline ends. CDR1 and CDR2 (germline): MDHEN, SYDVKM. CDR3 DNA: TGTGCCAGCAGTTTAGTTCAGGGGCCCTCCTATAATTCACCCCTCCACTTT. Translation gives CASSLVQGPSYNSPLHF.

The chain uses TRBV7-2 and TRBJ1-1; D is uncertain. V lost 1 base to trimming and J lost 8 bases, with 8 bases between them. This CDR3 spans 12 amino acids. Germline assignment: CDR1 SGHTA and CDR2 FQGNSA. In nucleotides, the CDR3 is TGTGCCAGCAGCTTAGGGCACCTCGAAGCTTTCTTT. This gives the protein CASSLGHLEAFF.

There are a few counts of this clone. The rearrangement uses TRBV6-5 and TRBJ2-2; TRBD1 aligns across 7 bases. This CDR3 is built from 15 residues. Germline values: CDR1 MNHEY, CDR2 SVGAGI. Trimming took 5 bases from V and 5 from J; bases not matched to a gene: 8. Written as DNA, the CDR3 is TGTGCCAGCAGTAGGAATCAGGGGGTTACCGGGGAGCTGTTTTTT. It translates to CASSRNQGVTGELFF.

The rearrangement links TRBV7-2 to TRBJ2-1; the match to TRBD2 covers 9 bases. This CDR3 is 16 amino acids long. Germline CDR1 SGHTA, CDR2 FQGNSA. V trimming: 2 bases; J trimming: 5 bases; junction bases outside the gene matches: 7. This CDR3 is CASSLFGGGVNNEQFF. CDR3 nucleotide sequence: TGTGCCAGCAGCTTATTCGGCGGGGGGGTTAACAATGAGCAGTTCTTC. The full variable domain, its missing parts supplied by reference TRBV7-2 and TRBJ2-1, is GAGVSQSPSNKVTEKGKDVELRCDPISGHTALYWYRQSLGQGLEFLIYFQGNSAPDKSGLPSDRFSAERTGGSVSTLTIQRTQQEDSAVYLCASSLFGGGVNNEQFFGPGTRLTVL.

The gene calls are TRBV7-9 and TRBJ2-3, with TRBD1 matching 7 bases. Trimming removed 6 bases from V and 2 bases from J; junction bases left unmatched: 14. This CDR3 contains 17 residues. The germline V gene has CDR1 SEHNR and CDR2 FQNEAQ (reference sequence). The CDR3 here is CASRHAGPQGSTDTQYF. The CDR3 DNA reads TGTGCCAGCAGACACGCGGGTCCACAGGGGTCCACAGATACGCAGTATTTT. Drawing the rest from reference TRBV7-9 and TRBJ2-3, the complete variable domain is DTGVSQNPRHKITKRGQNVTFRCDPISEHNRLYWYRQTLGQGPEFLTYFQNEAQLEKSRLLSDRFSAERPKGSFSTLEIQRTEQGDSAMYLCASRHAGPQGSTDTQYFGPGTRLTVL.

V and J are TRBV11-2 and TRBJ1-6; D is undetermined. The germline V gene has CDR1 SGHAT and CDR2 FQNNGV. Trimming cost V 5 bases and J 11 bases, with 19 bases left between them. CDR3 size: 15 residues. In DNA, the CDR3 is TGTGCCAGCAGCCTTGGATCCGGGCTAGCGGCACCCCTCCACTTT. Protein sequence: CASSLGSGLAAPLHF.

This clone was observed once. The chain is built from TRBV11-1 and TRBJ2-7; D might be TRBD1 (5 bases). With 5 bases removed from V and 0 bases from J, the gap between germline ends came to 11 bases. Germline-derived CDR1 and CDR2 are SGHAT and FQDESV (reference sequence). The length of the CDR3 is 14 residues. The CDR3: CASSRPTVSYEQYF. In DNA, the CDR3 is TGTGCCAGCAGCCGACCGACAGTCTCCTACGAGCAGTACTTC.

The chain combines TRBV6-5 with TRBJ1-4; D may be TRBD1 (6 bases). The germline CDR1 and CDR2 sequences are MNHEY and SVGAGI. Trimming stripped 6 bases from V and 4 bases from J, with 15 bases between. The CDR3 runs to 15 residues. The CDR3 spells CASRKRGGHNEKLFF. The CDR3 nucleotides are TGTGCCAGCAGAAAGAGGGGGGGACATAATGAAAAACTGTTTTTT.

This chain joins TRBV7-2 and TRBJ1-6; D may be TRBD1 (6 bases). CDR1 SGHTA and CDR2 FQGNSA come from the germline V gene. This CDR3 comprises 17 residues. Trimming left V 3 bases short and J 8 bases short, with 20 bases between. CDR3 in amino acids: CASSLRGGGRLDSPLHF. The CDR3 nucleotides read TGTGCCAGCAGCTTGAGGGGAGGGGGGAGGTTAGATTCACCCCTCCACTTT. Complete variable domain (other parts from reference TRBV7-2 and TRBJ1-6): GAGVSQSPSNKVTEKGKDVELRCDPISGHTALYWYRQSLGQGLEFLIYFQGNSAPDKSGLPSDRFSAERTGGSVSTLTIQRTQQEDSAVYLCASSLRGGGRLDSPLHFGNGTRLTVT.

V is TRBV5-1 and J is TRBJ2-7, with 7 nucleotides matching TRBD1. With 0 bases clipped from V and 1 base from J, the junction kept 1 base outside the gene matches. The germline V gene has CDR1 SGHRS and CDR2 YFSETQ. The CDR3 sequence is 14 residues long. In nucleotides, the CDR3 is TGCGCCAGCAGCTTGGACAGGGGATCCTACGAGCAGTACTTC. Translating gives CASSLDRGSYEQYF.

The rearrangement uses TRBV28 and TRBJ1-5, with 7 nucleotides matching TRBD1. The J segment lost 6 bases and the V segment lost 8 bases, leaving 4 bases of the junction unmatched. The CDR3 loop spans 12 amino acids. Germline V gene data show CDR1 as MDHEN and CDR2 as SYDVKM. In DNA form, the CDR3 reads TGTGCCAGCCTACAGGGGAGTCAGCCCCAGCATTTT. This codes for CASLQGSQPQHF.

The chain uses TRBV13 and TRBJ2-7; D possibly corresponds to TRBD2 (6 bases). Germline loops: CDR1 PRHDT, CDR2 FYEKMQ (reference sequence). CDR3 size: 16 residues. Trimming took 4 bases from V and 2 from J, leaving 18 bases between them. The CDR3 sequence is CASSWLRRGSTYEQYF. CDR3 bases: TGTGCCAGCAGCTGGTTACGACGGGGGTCCACCTACGAGCAGTACTTC.

The CDR3 loop reads CASSRGTDYGYTF. CDR3 nucleotides: TGTGCCAGCAGCCGCGGGACAGACTATGGCTACACCTTC. This chain links TRBV7-9 with TRBJ1-2, with 7 positions matching TRBD1. V shed 5 bases and J 3 bases; nucleotides not matched to a gene: 3. Germline V gene sequence: CDR1 SEHNR, CDR2 FQNEAQ (reference sequence). The CDR3 covers 13 residues.